This T cell receptor (beta chain) was sequenced for a study of blood T cell repertoires in COVID-19. TCRdb's copy holds only in-frame clones and misses some; the assay was immunoSEQ multiplex PCR. The repertoire has about 200,000 clones, 86% of them found once; the top ten carry over 2%. The germline V and J ends were trimmed by 1 base and 10 bases, with 11 bases remaining between them. The germline gives CDR1 MNHNY, CDR2 SVGAGI (reference sequence). This CDR3 region has 14 residues. This sequence was found in a woman aged 50 to 60 with acute or convalescent COVID-19. The V gene is TRBV6-6, the J gene TRBJ1-6; TRBD1 is a possible D gene (5 bases). Sequenced sample: peripheral blood. The CDR3 coding sequence is TGTGCCAGCAGTTACTATGCCAGGGAATCACCCCTCCACTTT. It translates to CASSYYARESPLHF.